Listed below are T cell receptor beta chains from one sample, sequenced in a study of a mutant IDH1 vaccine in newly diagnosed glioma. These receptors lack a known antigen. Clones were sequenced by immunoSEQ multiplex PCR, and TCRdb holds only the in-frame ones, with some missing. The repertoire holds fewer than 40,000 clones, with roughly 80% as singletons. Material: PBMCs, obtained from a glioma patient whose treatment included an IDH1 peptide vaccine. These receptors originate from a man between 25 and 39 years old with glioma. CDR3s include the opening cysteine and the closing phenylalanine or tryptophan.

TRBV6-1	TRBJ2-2	CASSEWGGPGGELFF
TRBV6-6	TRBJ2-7	CASSYSQQSSYEQYF
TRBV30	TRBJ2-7	CAWAGLAGIMEQYF
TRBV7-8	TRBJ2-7	CASSLIRGYEQYF
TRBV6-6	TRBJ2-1	CASSYRPDEQFF
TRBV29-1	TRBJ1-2	CSVLGVQGRAGYTF
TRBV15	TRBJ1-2	CATSREEGRGYTF
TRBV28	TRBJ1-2	CASSLGAGGYTF
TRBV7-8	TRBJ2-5	CASSYLQGAETQYF
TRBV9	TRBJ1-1	CASSTFSGLNTEAFF
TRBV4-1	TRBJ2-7	CASSRGLAGGIGEQYF
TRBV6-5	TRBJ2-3	CASSSHRGAQYF
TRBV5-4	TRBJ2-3	CASRQLAGITDTQYF
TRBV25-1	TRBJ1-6	CASSDMRVFGSPLHF
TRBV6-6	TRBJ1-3	CASRSNRDAGNTIYF
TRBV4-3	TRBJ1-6	CASSQDLVQGTSIRSPLHF
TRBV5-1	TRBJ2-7	CASSLEGHGEYEQYF
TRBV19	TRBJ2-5	CASSIDIIAGGFEETQYF
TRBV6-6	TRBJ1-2	CASRGTSNYGYTF
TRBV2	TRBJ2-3	CASIAGTSSTDTQYF
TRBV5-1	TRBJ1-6	CASSLSGTVLSPLHF
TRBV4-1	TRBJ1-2	CASRAGTGNYGYTF
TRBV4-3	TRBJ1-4	CASSQGIQSEKLFF
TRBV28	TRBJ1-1	CASSSLTLGGQDTEAFF
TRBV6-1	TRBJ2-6	CASSKEHFWSGANVLTF
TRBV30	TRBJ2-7	CAWSIPRVGTYEQYF
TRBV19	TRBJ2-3	CASSIGAPQSTDTQYF
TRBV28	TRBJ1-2	CASSGQGGYGYTF
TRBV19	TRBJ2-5	CASSTTGQGVAETQYF
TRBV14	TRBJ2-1	CASSQAGLSYNEQFF
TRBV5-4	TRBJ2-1	CASSRGGDYNEQFF
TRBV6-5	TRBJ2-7	CASSYGINSYEQYF
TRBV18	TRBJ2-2	CASSPEGWVGELFF
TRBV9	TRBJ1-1	CASSPGTGDTEAFF
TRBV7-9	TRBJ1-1	CASSLAGRGWNPEAFF
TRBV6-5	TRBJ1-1	CASSYSSWGNTEAFF
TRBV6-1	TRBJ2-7	CASKGPSSYEQYF
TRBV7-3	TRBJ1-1	CASSLTGRSEAFF
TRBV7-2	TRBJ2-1	CASSLNSPIIYNEQFF
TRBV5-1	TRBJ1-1	CASSFGDLNTEAFF
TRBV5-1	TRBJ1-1	CASSPLDRGDTEAFF
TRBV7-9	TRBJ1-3	CASTDSFSGNTIYF
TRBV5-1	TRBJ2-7	CASSETLYHEQYF
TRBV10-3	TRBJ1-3	CAISDSGEGGNTIYF
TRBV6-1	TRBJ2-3	CASSERSGSNTDTQYF
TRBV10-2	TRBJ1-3	CASSEGTAGNTIYF
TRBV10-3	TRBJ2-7	CATNPHNYSYEQYF
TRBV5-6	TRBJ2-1	CASSWGNEQFF
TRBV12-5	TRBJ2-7	CASDLAWQTSYEQYF
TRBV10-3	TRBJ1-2	CAISEETGDNYGYTF
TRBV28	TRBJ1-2	CASSLGAELNYGYTF
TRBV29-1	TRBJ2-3	CSVEEGTGTDTQYF
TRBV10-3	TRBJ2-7	CAISDLDSSYEQYF